One and the same sample provided the 17 T cell receptor beta chains below, sequenced in a study of CD8+CD57+ T cells in acquired aplastic anemia. Genomic DNA, serving as template, underwent TCR beta VDJ and CDR3 profiling. One entry per CDR3 protein results from TCRdb running MiXCR on the reads. The sample yields approximately 99,000 distinct CDR3 sequences, about half seen once. The source material was sorted CD4+, CD8+, or CD8+CD57+ T cells (not recorded which) from PBMCs. All receptors derive from a human donor in good health, serving as a control.

The chain carries TRBV29-1 and TRBJ2-2; perhaps TRBD1 as D (6 bases). The CDR3 loop spans 13 amino acids. Germline CDR1 and CDR2: SQVTM and ANQGSEA. V gave up 3 bases and J gave up 4 bases, with 9 bases separating them. DNA of the CDR3: TGCAGCGTTGATCACAGGGCCACCGGGGAGCTGTTTTTT. The encoded protein is CSVDHRATGELFF.

The chain combines TRBV29-1 with TRBJ2-7; D assignment may be TRBD1 or TRBD2 (7 bases each). Trimming shortened V by 7 bases and J by 2 bases, and 18 bases separated the two germline ends. There are 14 residues in the CDR3. Germline V gene data show CDR1 as SQVTM and CDR2 as ANQGSEA. The CDR3 sequence is CSAGDREGPYEQYF. The DNA for the CDR3 is TGCAGCGCCGGCGACAGGGAGGGTCCCTACGAGCAGTACTTC.

There are a few counts of this clonotype. This chain connects TRBV25-1 to TRBJ1-2; D is perhaps TRBD1 (5 bases). Germline CDR1 and CDR2: MGHDK and SYGVNS. Trimming stripped 2 bases from V and 4 bases from J, with 17 bases between. The CDR3 extends over 16 amino acids. CDR3 nucleotide sequence: TGTGCCAGCAGTGAAGGCGGGGCAGGGAAGCGCTATGGCTACACCTTC. This gives the protein CASSEGGAGKRYGYTF.

The genes are TRBV29-1 and TRBJ1-2, with TRBD1 matching over 10 bases. CDR1 is SQVTM, CDR2 ANQGSEA, per germline. J was trimmed by 3 bases and V by 8 bases; bases with no gene match: 6. The CDR3 spans 13 residues. The CDR3 nucleotides read TGCAGCAGTACCGGGACAGGGGACTATGGCTACACCTTC. Its protein product is CSSTGTGDYGYTF.

About this clonotype itself: A single base separates this from a much larger clone, so it may be a read error. This chain joins TRBV30 and TRBJ1-2, with D hard to call. Germline V gene sequence: CDR1 GTSNPN, CDR2 SVGIG (reference sequence). CDR3 size: 13 residues. The CDR3 coding sequence is TGTACCGTGGAGGCCCCGGGATACTATGGCTACACCTTC. Protein: CTVEAPGYYGYTF.

This chain joins TRBV12-3 or TRBV12-4 and TRBJ1-2; D call uncertain. V shed 7 bases and J shed 7 bases, with 16 bases lying between them. The CDR3 is 13 residues long. CDR3 DNA sequence: TGTGCCAGCAACCGAGAGTATGTCTCTGGCTACACCTTC. It encodes CASNREYVSGYTF.

This clonotype showed up just a few times. J is TRBJ1-1 and V is TRBV27; D is possibly TRBD1 (6 bases). CDR3 length: 14 residues. Trimming removed 6 bases at V and 1 base at J, with 12 bases between. Germline assignment: CDR1 MNHEY and CDR2 SMNVEV (reference sequence). The CDR3 reads CASSMGGPNTEAFF. CDR3 coding DNA: TGTGCCAGCAGCATGGGGGGGCCGAACACTGAAGCTTTCTTT.

The chain combines TRBV10-1 with TRBJ2-7; no firm D call. CDR1 WNHNN and CDR2 SYGVQD come from the germline V gene (reference sequence). The length of the CDR3 is 15 residues. V shed 1 base and J shed 1 base, with 11 bases lying between them. The CDR3 DNA reads as TGCGCCAGCAGTGAGTACCCGGGTACTTCCTACGAGCAGTACTTC. This sequence encodes CASSEYPGTSYEQYF.

This chain's CDR3 is CAISEPPGSEQYF. The CDR3 nucleotides are TGTGCCATCAGTGAACCCCCCGGGAGCGAGCAGTACTTC. The chain carries TRBV10-3 and TRBJ2-7; perhaps TRBD2 as D (6 bases). The CDR3 contains 13 residues. The germline gives CDR1 ENHRY, CDR2 SYGVKD. The germline V and J ends were trimmed by 3 bases and 6 bases, with 12 bases remaining between them.

This clonotype was observed a single time. CDR3 coding DNA: TGTGCCAGCAGTGAAGCTGGGTTTGGGAGCTCAGAGCAGTACTTC. It specifies CASSEAGFGSSEQYF. The rearrangement links TRBV2 to TRBJ2-7; a weak D match, TRBD2 (5 bases). CDR1 SNHLY and CDR2 FYNNEI come from the germline V gene. V was cut by 0 bases and J by 7 bases, with 16 bases left in between. The CDR3 runs to 15 residues.

This clonotype was observed many times. CDR3 bases: TGTGCCAGCAGCTTGGGGATTAGTAGCACAGATACGCAGTATTTT. Translated, it gives CASSLGISSTDTQYF. The genes are TRBV7-9 and TRBJ2-3, with D unclear. Per germline, CDR1 SEHNR and CDR2 FQNEAQ (reference sequence). V shed 3 bases and J shed 0 bases, with 10 bases lying between them. The CDR3 is 15 residues long.

The J gene is TRBJ1-2, the V gene TRBV7-3; possibly TRBD1 for D (5 bases). This CDR3 region has 16 residues. Germline V lookup: CDR1 SGHTA, CDR2 FQGTGA. V shed 5 bases and J shed 4 bases, with 20 bases lying between them. CDR3 DNA sequence: TGTGCCAGCAGCGAGGGACCCCAGGACTTGGGCTATGGCTACACCTTC. Translating gives CASSEGPQDLGYGYTF.

Many counts were recorded for this clonotype. The J gene is TRBJ2-5, the V gene TRBV4-3, with TRBD1 matching 9 bases. CDR3 length: 15 residues. CDR1 and CDR2 (germline): LGHNA, YSLEER. The V and J ends lost 4 bases and 5 bases, in that order; junction bases with no gene match: 8. Here the CDR3 DNA reads TGCGCCAGCAGCCCCACCCAAACAGGGGGCGAGACCCAGTACTTC. This sequence encodes CASSPTQTGGETQYF.

The rearrangement joins TRBV15 to TRBJ2-7; D gene ambiguous. This CDR3 has 16 amino acids. V lost 3 bases and J 3 bases, leaving 18 bases between the germline ends. In germline, CDR1 is LNHNV, CDR2 YYDKDF (reference sequence). The CDR3 DNA reads TGTGCCACCAGCAGCCCCAGCCCACACGGAGACTACGAGCAGTACTTC. As protein: CATSSPSPHGDYEQYF.

This clonotype was seen many times. The V gene is TRBV4-3, the J gene TRBJ2-2; D is uncertain. Germline V gene lookup returns CDR1 LGHNA and CDR2 YSLEER. This CDR3 has 14 amino acids. V dropped 0 bases and J dropped 5 bases, with 7 bases sitting between them. CDR3 sequence reads: CASSQDLATGELFF. The CDR3 DNA is TGCGCCAGCAGCCAAGATCTGGCGACCGGGGAGCTGTTTTTT.

The chain recombines TRBV5-1 with TRBJ1-1; unclear D gene. Germline V lookup: CDR1 SGHRS, CDR2 YFSETQ. The CDR3 spans 16 residues. Trimming shortened V by 1 base and J by 0 bases, and 13 bases separated the two germline ends. CDR3 nucleotides: TGCGCCAGCAGCTTGTGGGTCAGAGCTATGAACACTGAAGCTTTCTTT. This codes for CASSLWVRAMNTEAFF.

This clonotype was counted only a few times. The genes are TRBV20-1 and TRBJ1-1; D is possibly TRBD1 (5 bases). Germline V gene sequence: CDR1 DFQATT, CDR2 SNEGSKA (reference sequence). The V gene lost 5 bases and the J gene lost 4 bases, with 14 bases spanning the gap. The CDR3 length is 13 residues. CDR3: CSAAGYQGTEAFF. The CDR3 DNA reads TGCAGTGCTGCAGGGTATCAAGGCACTGAAGCTTTCTTT.